Listed below are T cell receptor beta chains from one sample, sequenced in a study of blood T cell repertoires in COVID-19. Generated by immunoSEQ multiplex PCR, the TCRdb table keeps only in-frame clones and is missing some. The sample shows roughly 100,000 clones, roughly 84% of them seen only once. Sequenced input: peripheral blood. Receptors originate from a human donor in a cohort sampled during active or convalescent COVID-19. CDR3s include the opening cysteine and the closing phenylalanine or tryptophan. Each record gives: J gene, D gene, V gene, clone size, CDR3 DNA, CDR3 protein. D genes are given only for firm matches. Only part of the rows carry a size: once, few, many, or a class if the clone is expanded.

j_gene: TRBJ2-7
d_gene: TRBD1
v_gene: TRBV19
abundance: .
CDR3nt: TGTGCCAGTAGTAACGGACAGGGACTCTCCTACGAGCAGTACTTC
CDR3aa: CASSNGQGLSYEQYF

j_gene: TRBJ2-7
d_gene: TRBD1
v_gene: TRBV19
abundance: once
CDR3nt: TGTGCCAGTAGTGAAGACAGGGGGGGTACCTACGAGCAGTACTTC
CDR3aa: CASSEDRGGTYEQYF

j_gene: TRBJ1-4
d_gene: .
v_gene: TRBV12-3/TRBV12-4
abundance: .
CDR3nt: TGTGCCAGCAGCCTTAATGAAAAACTGTTTTTT
CDR3aa: CASSLNEKLFF

j_gene: TRBJ1-4
d_gene: .
v_gene: TRBV19
abundance: .
CDR3nt: TGTGCCAGTAGTATAAAAGGGGGGGATCTTCGTATGGTTTTT
CDR3aa: CASSIKGGDLRMVF

j_gene: TRBJ2-5
d_gene: TRBD2
v_gene: TRBV10-3
abundance: .
CDR3nt: TGTGCCATCAGTGAGATGCGGGGGGAGGAGACCCAGTACTTC
CDR3aa: CAISEMRGEETQYF

j_gene: TRBJ1-4
d_gene: .
v_gene: TRBV19
abundance: .
CDR3nt: TGTGCCAGTACCCCCAGCCAGGAGGGGTTAAAACTGTTTTTT
CDR3aa: CASTPSQEGLKLFF

j_gene: TRBJ2-7
d_gene: TRBD1
v_gene: TRBV5-4
abundance: .
CDR3nt: TGTGCCAGCAGCTTGGGAGGACAGGTTTACGAGCAGTACTTC
CDR3aa: CASSLGGQVYEQYF

j_gene: TRBJ1-1
d_gene: .
v_gene: TRBV4-2
abundance: .
CDR3nt: TGTGCCAGCAGCCAATTTCGGGGTGGTTCAATGAACACTGAAGCTTTCTTT
CDR3aa: CASSQFRGGSMNTEAFF

j_gene: TRBJ1-2
d_gene: .
v_gene: TRBV2
abundance: once
CDR3nt: TGTGCCAGCAGAGACACAGGGTACGGACTTAACTATGGCTACACCTTC
CDR3aa: CASRDTGYGLNYGYTF

j_gene: TRBJ2-1
d_gene: .
v_gene: TRBV4-3
abundance: .
CDR3nt: TGCGCCAGCAGCCAAGACAACGGCCCAAGGAGTAATGAGCAGTTCTTC
CDR3aa: CASSQDNGPRSNEQFF

j_gene: TRBJ2-3
d_gene: TRBD1
v_gene: TRBV5-4
abundance: .
CDR3nt: TGTGCCAGCAGCCCCGGGACAGGGTACGAAGATACGCAGTATTTT
CDR3aa: CASSPGTGYEDTQYF

j_gene: TRBJ1-6
d_gene: TRBD1
v_gene: TRBV6-5
abundance: .
CDR3nt: TGTGCCAGCAGTACCTTGGACAGGAATTCACCCCTCCACTTT
CDR3aa: CASSTLDRNSPLHF

j_gene: TRBJ1-4
d_gene: TRBD1
v_gene: TRBV4-3
abundance: .
CDR3nt: TGCGCCAGCAGCCCGGGACAGGCCGAGGGTAATGAAAAACTGTTTTTT
CDR3aa: CASSPGQAEGNEKLFF

j_gene: TRBJ2-3
d_gene: TRBD2
v_gene: TRBV11-3
abundance: few
CDR3nt: TGTGCCAGCAGCCCCGGGACTAGCGGGGAGACAGATACGCAGTATTTT
CDR3aa: CASSPGTSGETDTQYF

j_gene: TRBJ2-7
d_gene: .
v_gene: TRBV29-1
abundance: few
CDR3nt: TGCAGCGTCGCTCCAGCAGGGACCTACGAGCAGTACTTC
CDR3aa: CSVAPAGTYEQYF

j_gene: TRBJ2-3
d_gene: .
v_gene: TRBV14
abundance: .
CDR3nt: TGTGCCAGCAGCCCCCCGACAGTGACCGATACGCAGTATTTT
CDR3aa: CASSPPTVTDTQYF